The present T cell receptor beta chain was sequenced within a study of T-cell memory formation after mild COVID-19. Study observations and caveats: Some clones that responded were present in memory (sampled pre-infection), which suggests cross-reactive memory joined.

This clonotype has a handful of counts. Its antigen remains unknown. 5'RACE primed from the constant segment yielded TCR alpha and TCR beta cDNA libraries bearing sample barcodes and UMIs. Using its own MiXCR run on the 5' RACE reads, TCRdb lists one record per CDR3 protein. This sample has fewer than 400,000 distinct CDR3 sequences, with around 13% found just once. This TCR came from a man younger than 35 who had mild COVID-19 (a few samples of this study predate the infection). Cell type and time point are not known. Sequencing was carried out using PBMCs or a T cell subset sorted from them (not recorded which).

The CDR3 DNA follows: TGTGCCAGCAGCCTCACCCCGGGGGGCACTGAAGCTTTCTTT. Its protein product is CASSLTPGGTEAFF. This chain connects TRBV6-5 to TRBJ1-1, with D possibly matching TRBD1 (5 bases). Per the germline V gene, CDR1 is MNHEY and CDR2 is SVGAGI. V was pared by 6 bases and J by 4 bases, with 15 bases between. The CDR3 extends over 14 amino acids.